This TCR beta chain was identified in a study of tumor and adjacent non-tumor tissue in lung cancer. TCRbeta libraries were built with three rounds of nested PCR, modified from ARM-PCR. TCRdb called the multiplex PCR reads again in MiXCR, with one record for every CDR3 protein. This table holds approximately 110,000 distinct CDR3 sequences, more than 70% found once. This sample's RNA came from whole unsorted tissue. The ends were cut back, 4 bases at V and 3 bases at J, with 12 bases in the middle. The CDR3 runs 14 residues. CDR1 is LGHNA and CDR2 is YSLEER in the germline V gene. This clonotype was seen a handful of times.

The specimen was lung tumor tissue. This TCR was sampled from a woman in her sixties or seventies with non-small cell lung cancer. The J gene is TRBJ1-2, the V gene TRBV4-3; D unresolved. The CDR3 is CASSLAANYYGYTF. In nucleotides, the CDR3 is TGCGCCAGCAGCCTGGCAGCAAATTACTATGGCTACACCTTC.